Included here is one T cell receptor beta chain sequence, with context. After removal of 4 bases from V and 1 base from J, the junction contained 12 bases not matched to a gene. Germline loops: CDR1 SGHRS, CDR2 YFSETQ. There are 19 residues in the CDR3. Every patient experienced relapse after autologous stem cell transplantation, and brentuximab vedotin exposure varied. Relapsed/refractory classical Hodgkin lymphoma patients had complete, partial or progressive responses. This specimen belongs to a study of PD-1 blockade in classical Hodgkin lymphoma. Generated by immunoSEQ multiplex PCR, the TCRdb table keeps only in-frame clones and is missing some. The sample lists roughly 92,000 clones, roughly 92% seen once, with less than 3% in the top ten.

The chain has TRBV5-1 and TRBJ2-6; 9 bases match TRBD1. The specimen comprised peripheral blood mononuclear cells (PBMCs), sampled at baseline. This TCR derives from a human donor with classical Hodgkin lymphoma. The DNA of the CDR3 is TGCGCCAGCAGCCGCCTTTTGGGACAGGGAGCTTCTGGGGCCAACGTCCTGACTTTC. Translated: CASSRLLGQGASGANVLTF.